The 30 T cell receptor beta chains presented below share a single source sample, sequenced in a study of blood T cells in healthy people across ages (dated by TCRdb to between 2014 and 2017). The library was built by means of 5' RACE. The sequencing machine was an Illumina HiSeq 2500. A second PCR of about 6 to 12 cycles was run with a J-beta primer mix and a sample-barcoded 5' primer. Through fastp at Q25 and MiXCR, TCRdb rebuilt clones from the public reads, retaining in-frame beta chains. Each CDR3 protein appears once, grouped with its most common genes and DNA. In all, the sample holds some 920,000 distinct CDR3 sequences, and 51% of those were seen once. Over 20% of the sample lies in the top ten. Sequenced: blood. These TCRs come from a woman aged 55-69 years in good health.

This clonotype was recorded a few times. The chain employs TRBV28 and TRBJ2-5; 8 bases agree with TRBD2. CDR3 length equals 15 residues. Germline-derived CDR1 and CDR2 are MDHEN and SYDVKM. Trimming removed 5 bases from V and 3 bases from J; junction bases left unmatched: 8. The CDR3 bases are TGTGCCAGCAGTCCCAGCGGGAGTGTGGAAGAGACCCAGTACTTC. Amino acids: CASSPSGSVEETQYF.

The rearrangement uses TRBV6-5 and TRBJ2-3; 8 positions match TRBD2. Germline-derived CDR1 and CDR2 are MNHEY and SVGAGI. The CDR3 loop spans 17 amino acids. J lost 0 bases, V lost 0 bases, and 5 bases had no gene match. Here the CDR3 DNA reads TGTGCCAGCAGTTACTCGAAACTAGCGGCTAGCACAGATACGCAGTATTTT. Encoded protein: CASSYSKLAASTDTQYF.

Details on this clonotype: A clone one base away is much larger, so this may be a read error. V gene TRBV29-1 combines with J gene TRBJ2-6; D may correspond to TRBD1 or TRBD2 (5 bases each). Trimming left V 5 bases short and J 2 bases short, with 7 bases between. Looked up from germline, CDR1 is SQVTM and CDR2 is ANQGSEA. The CDR3 is 13 amino acids. The CDR3 sequence: CSVWGTGANVLTF. CDR3 coding DNA: TGCAGCGTTTGGGGGACTGGGGCCAACGTCCTGACTTTC.

The chain carries TRBV4-1 and TRBJ2-5, with 8 bases lining up with TRBD1. CDR1 and CDR2 (germline): MGHRA, YSYEKL. CDR3 size: 15 residues. Germline trimming cut 4 bases from V and 2 bases from J; bases unmatched to any gene: 6. CDR3 sequence: CASSRTGTPQETQYF. In DNA, the CDR3 is TGCGCCAGCAGCCGGACAGGGACACCTCAAGAGACCCAGTACTTC.

This clonotype came up many times. The rearrangement uses TRBV11-1 and TRBJ2-7; D is unclear. Germline-derived CDR1 and CDR2 are SGHAT and FQDESV (reference sequence). V shed 5 bases and J shed 0 bases, with 8 bases lying between them. The CDR3 sequence is 13 residues long. The CDR3 here is CASSLTDSYEQYF. CDR3 coding DNA: TGTGCCAGCAGCCTAACAGACTCCTACGAGCAGTACTTC.

V gene TRBV4-1 combines with J gene TRBJ2-7; 9 bases fit TRBD2. The germline gives CDR1 MGHRA, CDR2 YSYEKL. The CDR3 spans 14 residues. Trimming cost V 4 bases and J 4 bases; bases outside gene matches: 5. CDR3 nucleotides: TGCGCCAGCAGCCGTAGCGGGAGTACTTACGAGCAGTACTTC. Protein product: CASSRSGSTYEQYF.

The V and J genes are TRBV6-2 or TRBV6-3 and TRBJ2-7, with a weak D call TRBD1 (6 bases). V gave up 4 bases and J gave up 2 bases, with 24 bases separating them. The CDR3 runs 18 residues. The germline CDR1 and CDR2 sequences are MNHEY and SVGEGT. CDR3 DNA sequence: TGTGCCAGCAGTTCGTACAGGGAGACAGCTTCCTACGCCTACGAGCAGTACTTC. Translation: CASSSYRETASYAYEQYF.

The table lists this clonotype with a count of one. V and J are TRBV7-2 and TRBJ2-7, with 10 bases matching TRBD1. The ends lost 6 bases at V and 1 base at J; junction bases unmatched: 6. This CDR3 region has 15 residues. Per the germline V gene, CDR1 is SGHTA and CDR2 is FQGNSA. The DNA of the CDR3 is TGTGCCAGCAGAGTCGGACAGGGGGATTCCTACGAGCAGTACTTC. Its translation is CASRVGQGDSYEQYF.

This chain links TRBV7-2 with TRBJ2-7; TRBD1 matches 7 bases. The junction had 10 bases not matched to a gene; V was cut back by 6 bases and J by 2 bases. Germline CDR1 SGHTA, CDR2 FQGNSA. The CDR3 is 15 residues long. Here the CDR3 DNA reads TGTGCCAGCAGTTTTACCGGGACAGACGCCTACGAGCAGTACTTC. Translating gives CASSFTGTDAYEQYF.

The V and J genes are TRBV20-1 and TRBJ2-1; D uncertain. The J call is doubtful: the DNA matches TRBJ1-2 better. Per the germline V gene, CDR1 is DFQATT and CDR2 is SNEGSKA (reference sequence). The CDR3 has 14 amino acids. The CDR3 DNA reads TGCAGTGCTAGAGAGACTTCCCGGTCCGGTGGCTACACCTTC. Encoded protein: CSARETSRSGGYTF.

The chain joins TRBV12-3 or TRBV12-4 to TRBJ1-5; D unclear. V gave up 6 bases and J gave up 9 bases, with 9 bases separating them. The CDR3 has 11 amino acids. CDR3 protein: CASSRAGPQHF. CDR3 coding DNA: TGTGCCAGCAGCCGTGCCGGGCCCCAGCATTTT.

This rearrangement joins TRBV28 to TRBJ2-3; D might be TRBD2 (6 bases). This CDR3 is built from 14 residues. Per germline, CDR1 MDHEN and CDR2 SYDVKM. Trimming shortened V by 4 bases and J by 5 bases, and 13 bases separated the two germline ends. CDR3 DNA sequence: TGTGCCAGCAGTTACGGGAGTGATATAGATACGCAGTATTTT. It encodes CASSYGSDIDTQYF.

The chain combines TRBV3-1 with TRBJ2-7, with 8 bases fitting TRBD2. Germline-derived CDR1 and CDR2 are LGHDT and YNNKEL (reference sequence). The junction had 11 bases not matched to a gene; V was cut back by 4 bases and J by 3 bases. The CDR3 length is 16 residues. Here the CDR3 reads CASSPEGSGRGYEQYF. The CDR3, as DNA: TGTGCCAGCAGCCCCGAGGGGAGCGGGAGAGGCTACGAGCAGTACTTC.

The genes are TRBV20-1 and TRBJ2-7; 8 bases agree with TRBD1. V lost 3 bases, J lost 6 bases, and 4 bases stayed unmatched. The germline gives CDR1 DFQATT, CDR2 SNEGSKA (reference sequence). This CDR3 contains 12 residues. In nucleotides, the CDR3 is TGCAGTGCTAGGTCCGACAGGGGCGAGCAGTACTTC. Translated: CSARSDRGEQYF.

The gene calls are TRBV20-1 and TRBJ2-5; D call uncertain. V lost 5 bases, J lost 5 bases, and 12 bases lay in between. Looked up from germline, CDR1 is DFQATT and CDR2 is SNEGSKA (reference sequence). The CDR3 runs 12 residues. As DNA, the CDR3 is TGCAGTGCTTGCCAGGAATCGGAGACCCAGTACTTC. It yields the protein CSACQESETQYF.

This chain connects TRBV4-1 to TRBJ2-7; 14 bases map to TRBD2. V lost 5 bases and J lost 3; bases outside the gene matches: 9. The CDR3 contains 17 residues. In germline, CDR1 is MGHRA, CDR2 YSYEKL. The CDR3 DNA sequence: TGCGCCAGCAGCTACCCCACCGGGACTAGCGGGAGCTACGAGCAGTACTTC. Protein: CASSYPTGTSGSYEQYF.

This clonotype was counted a few times. The genes are TRBV29-1 and TRBJ2-5; 7 bases fit TRBD2. The V and J ends lost 5 bases and 11 bases, in that order; junction bases with no gene match: 14. The CDR3 has 13 amino acids. Germline V gene sequence: CDR1 SQVTM, CDR2 ANQGSEA. The CDR3 reads CSVPRGVYNEQYF. CDR3 DNA: TGCAGCGTTCCCCGGGGGGTCTACAATGAGCAGTACTTC.

The chain carries TRBV5-1 and TRBJ2-1, with no clear D. V was shortened by 3 bases and J by 5 bases, with 12 bases between the two germline ends. The CDR3 runs to 14 residues. Germline V gene data show CDR1 as SGHRS and CDR2 as YFSETQ. Here the CDR3 reads CASSSLLANNEQFF. In nucleotides, the CDR3 is TGCGCCAGCAGCTCATTACTGGCTAACAATGAGCAGTTCTTC.

This clonotype has only a few counts. The chain carries TRBV29-1 and TRBJ2-1, with TRBD2 matching 7 bases. The CDR3 has 14 amino acids. Germline CDR1 and CDR2: SQVTM and ANQGSEA. J gave up 4 bases and V 3 bases, and 6 bases lay outside the gene matches. The CDR3 nucleotides are TGCAGCGTTGACGTCACTAGCGCGTACAATGAGCAGTTCTTC. This translates into CSVDVTSAYNEQFF.

The chain combines TRBV21-1 with TRBJ2-3; TRBD1 is taken as the D call from the table, unchecked against the DNA. TRBV21-1 is recorded as a pseudogene. This CDR3 comprises 17 residues. The CDR3 nucleotides read TGTGCCAGCAGCAACGGAGAGTGGCACAGGGGAACAGATACGCAGTATTTT. Translated, it gives CASSNGEWHRGTDTQYF.

This clonotype was seen ten or more times. The CDR3 region has the DNA TGCACCTTTCGGGAGGGGCAGTACTTC. Translated: CTFREGQYF. This rearrangement joins TRBV29-1 to TRBJ2-7; 8 bases are shared with TRBD2. This CDR3 is 9 amino acids long. From germline, CDR1 is SQVTM and CDR2 ANQGSEA.

J is TRBJ2-3 and V is TRBV20-1; TRBD2 agrees at 10 bases. The CDR3 is 15 amino acids. Germline V CDR1 and CDR2: DFQATT, SNEGSKA (reference sequence). With V trimmed by 3 bases and J by 2 bases, 5 bases remained unmatched. CDR3 region: CSASNLAGVTDTQYF. The CDR3 DNA is TGCAGTGCTAGTAACCTAGCGGGAGTCACAGATACGCAGTATTTT.

Worth noting for this clonotype: The junction departs from the called germline gene at one end, perhaps through a read error. This sequence joins TRBV12-3 or TRBV12-4 and TRBJ1-2, with no clear D. The CDR3 covers 13 residues. The CDR3 region has the DNA TGTGCCAGCAGTTTATCACAGAGATATGGCTACGCCTTC. It specifies CASSLSQRYGYAF.

CDR3 DNA sequence: TGTGCCAGCAGACAGACCGGACAGGGAAATTCACCCCTCCACTTT. This sequence encodes CASRQTGQGNSPLHF. The V and J genes are TRBV2 and TRBJ1-6, with 8 bases identical to TRBD1. The J segment lost 7 bases and the V segment lost 6 bases, leaving 8 bases of the junction unmatched. The CDR3 runs to 15 residues. Germline V gene sequence: CDR1 SNHLY, CDR2 FYNNEI.

The chain uses TRBV4-2 and TRBJ2-7, with 14 positions matching TRBD2. Germline loops: CDR1 LGHNA, CDR2 YNFKEQ. The V and J ends lost 1 base and 5 bases, in that order; junction bases with no gene match: 7. This CDR3 has 17 amino acids. The CDR3 DNA reads TGTGCCAGCAGCCAAGTCCTCCCGGGACTAGCGGGAGACGAGCAGTACTTC. It is translated as CASSQVLPGLAGDEQYF.

CDR3 coding DNA: TGCAGTGCTTTGGGGACAGGGGGTGCGCGACCCTCCTACAATGAGCAGTTCTTC. It codes for CSALGTGGARPSYNEQFF. The chain employs TRBV20-1 and TRBJ2-1; 11 bases agree with TRBD1. Germline V CDR1 and CDR2: DFQATT, SNEGSKA (reference sequence). This CDR3 region has 18 residues. J gave up 0 bases and V 5 bases, and 12 bases lay outside the gene matches.

This sequence joins TRBV7-9 and TRBJ1-2; D gene unclear. CDR3 length: 13 residues. CDR1 and CDR2 (germline): SEHNR, FQNEAQ (reference sequence). The germline V and J ends were trimmed by 5 bases and 0 bases, with 7 bases remaining between them. The CDR3 here is CASSQTPNYGYTF. CDR3 in DNA: TGTGCCAGCAGCCAGACTCCTAACTATGGCTACACCTTC.

This clonotype has a handful of counts. The chain joins TRBV20-1 to TRBJ2-5, with D hard to call. Germline V gives CDR1 DFQATT, CDR2 SNEGSKA (reference sequence). The CDR3 totals 12 residues. V lost 3 bases, J lost 5 bases, and 10 bases lay in between. In DNA form, the CDR3 reads TGCAGTGCTAGGAAGGGCGTGGAGACCCAGTACTTC. The encoded protein is CSARKGVETQYF.

This clonotype was seen only a few times. The chain has TRBV25-1 and TRBJ2-7, with D maybe TRBD2 (5 bases). The CDR3 covers 15 residues. Germline CDR1 and CDR2: MGHDK and SYGVNS. The V end was cut by 3 bases, the J end by 3 bases, with 15 bases between. CDR3 sequence (DNA): TGTGCCAGCAGTGATCCTGGGAGCGAGATCTACGAGCAGTACTTC. This translates into CASSDPGSEIYEQYF.

With respect to this clonotype: One end of the junction varies from germline; a read error may be responsible. The rearrangement joins TRBV25-1 to TRBJ1-2; D possibly corresponds to TRBD1 (5 bases). The CDR3 sequence is 13 residues long. CDR1 and CDR2 from the germline V gene are MGHDK and SYGVNS. This chain's CDR3 is CASRSRDHYGCTF. For the CDR3, the DNA is TGTGCCAGCAGATCCAGGGACCACTATGGCTGCACCTTC.